This T cell receptor (beta chain) appears in the sequencing data of a study of T cell changes during pregnancy in multiple sclerosis. TCRdb's table, derived via immunoSEQ multiplex PCR, lists solely in-frame clones and lacks some. The repertoire includes approximately 53,000 clones, approximately 92% of them detected once, and 0.6% to 0.85% sits in the top ten. V shed 6 bases, J shed 6 bases, and the junction held 11 bases outside the gene matches. CDR1 is LNHDA, CDR2 SQIVND, per germline (reference sequence). The CDR3 contains 16 residues. The chain recombines TRBV19 with TRBJ1-1; 12 nucleotides line up with TRBD1. The source of this sequence is a female donor with multiple sclerosis, enrolled in a pregnancy study. Sequences were derived from CD4+ T cells from peripheral blood mononuclear cells, sampled in the third trimester of pregnancy. The CDR3 DNA sequence: TGTGCCAGTAGCTTGATACCGGGACAGGGGGCCTCTGAAGCTTTCTTT. Encoded protein: CASSLIPGQGASEAFF.